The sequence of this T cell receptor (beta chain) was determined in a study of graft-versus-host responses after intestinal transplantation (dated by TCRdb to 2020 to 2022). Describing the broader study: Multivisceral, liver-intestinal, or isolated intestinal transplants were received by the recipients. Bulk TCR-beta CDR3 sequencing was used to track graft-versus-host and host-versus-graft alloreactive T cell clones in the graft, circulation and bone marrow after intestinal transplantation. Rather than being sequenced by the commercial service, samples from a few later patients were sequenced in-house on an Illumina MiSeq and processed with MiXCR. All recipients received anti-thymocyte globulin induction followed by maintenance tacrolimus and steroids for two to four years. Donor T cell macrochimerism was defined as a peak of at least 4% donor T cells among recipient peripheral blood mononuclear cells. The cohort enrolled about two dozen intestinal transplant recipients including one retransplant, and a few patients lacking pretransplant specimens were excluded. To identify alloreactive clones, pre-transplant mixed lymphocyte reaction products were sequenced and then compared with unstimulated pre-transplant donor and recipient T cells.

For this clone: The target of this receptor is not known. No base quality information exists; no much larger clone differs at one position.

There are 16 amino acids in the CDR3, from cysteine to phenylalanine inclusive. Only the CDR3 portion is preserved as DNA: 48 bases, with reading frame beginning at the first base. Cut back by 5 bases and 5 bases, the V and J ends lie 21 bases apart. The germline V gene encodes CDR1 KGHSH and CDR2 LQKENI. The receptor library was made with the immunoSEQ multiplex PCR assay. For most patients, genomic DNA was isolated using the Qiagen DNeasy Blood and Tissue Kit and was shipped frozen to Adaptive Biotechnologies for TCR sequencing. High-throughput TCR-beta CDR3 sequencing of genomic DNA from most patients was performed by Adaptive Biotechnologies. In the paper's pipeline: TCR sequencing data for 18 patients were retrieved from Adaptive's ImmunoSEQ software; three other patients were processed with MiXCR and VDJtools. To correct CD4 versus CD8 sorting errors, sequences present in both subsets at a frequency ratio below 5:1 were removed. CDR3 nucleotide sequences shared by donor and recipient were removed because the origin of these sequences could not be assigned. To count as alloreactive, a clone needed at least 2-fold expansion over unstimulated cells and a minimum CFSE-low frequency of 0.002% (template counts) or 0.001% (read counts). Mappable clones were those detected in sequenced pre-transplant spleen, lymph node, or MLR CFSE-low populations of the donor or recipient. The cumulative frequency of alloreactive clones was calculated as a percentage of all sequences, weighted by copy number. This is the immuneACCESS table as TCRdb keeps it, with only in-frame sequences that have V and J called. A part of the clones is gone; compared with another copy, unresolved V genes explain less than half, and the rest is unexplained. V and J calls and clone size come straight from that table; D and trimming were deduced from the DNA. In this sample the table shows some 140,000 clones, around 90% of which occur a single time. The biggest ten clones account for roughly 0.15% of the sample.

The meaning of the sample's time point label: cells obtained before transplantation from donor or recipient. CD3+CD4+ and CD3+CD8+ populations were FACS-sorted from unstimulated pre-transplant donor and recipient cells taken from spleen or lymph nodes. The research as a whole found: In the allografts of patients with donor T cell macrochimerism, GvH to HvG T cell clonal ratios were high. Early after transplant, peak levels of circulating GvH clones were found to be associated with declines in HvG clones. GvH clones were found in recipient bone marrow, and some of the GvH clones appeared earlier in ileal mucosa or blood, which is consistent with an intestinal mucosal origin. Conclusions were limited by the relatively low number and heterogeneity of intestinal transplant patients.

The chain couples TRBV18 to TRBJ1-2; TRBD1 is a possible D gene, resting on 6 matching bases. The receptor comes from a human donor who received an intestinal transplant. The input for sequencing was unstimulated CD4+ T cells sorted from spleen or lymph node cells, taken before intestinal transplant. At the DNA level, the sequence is TGTGCCAGCTCATTGCGAGGAAACAGGGTCGAATATGGCTACACCTTC. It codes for CASSLRGNRVEYGYTF.